Listed below are T cell receptor beta chains from one sample, sequenced in a study of T cells in localized non-small cell lung cancer. TCRdb's copy holds only in-frame clones and misses some; the assay was immunoSEQ multiplex PCR. The table shows roughly 36,000 clones, with around 79% occurring only once. The sequencing used PBMCs, collected before any cancer treatment. The source is a woman aged 35 to 70 with stage II squamous cell lung carcinoma. The CDR3 runs from the conserved cysteine through the conserved F or W. Only some rows state a clone size, as once, few, many or a class for expanded clones.

CDR3aa	j_gene	v_gene	abundance
CSATIIRKAFF	TRBJ1-1	TRBV20-1	.
CASSDSGRGTYNEQFF	TRBJ2-1	TRBV6-4	.
CASSLTPPGLASYNEQFF	TRBJ2-1	TRBV7-3	.
CASSLRSSGTSTDTQYF	TRBJ2-3	TRBV5-1	once
CASSLADRGNEKLFF	TRBJ1-4	TRBV7-9	.
CASSLEPAGAGELFF	TRBJ2-2	TRBV7-6	once
CASTGVGLLEQYF	TRBJ2-7	TRBV2	.
CASSLMGPTRSGANVLTF	TRBJ2-6	TRBV5-1	.
CASSQELSEGPRGEQYF	TRBJ2-7	TRBV4-1	.
CATLPREATAYEQYF	TRBJ2-7	TRBV28	.
CASSSTRLNTGELFF	TRBJ2-2	TRBV27	.
CASSLITGDNRHF	TRBJ1-5	TRBV7-2	.
CASSFQGTGNTIYF	TRBJ1-3	TRBV6-6	.
CASSMVHLGDEQYF	TRBJ2-7	TRBV19	.
CRGDSYNEQFF	TRBJ2-1	TRBV20-1	.
CASSSPSGIAGELFF	TRBJ2-2	TRBV7-3	.
CASSRRSREGEKLFF	TRBJ1-4	TRBV18	.
CASSPQEGTGNEKLFF	TRBJ1-4	TRBV18	.
CASSTPPTGSNQPQHF	TRBJ1-5	TRBV19	.
CSAYRGNGELFF	TRBJ2-2	TRBV29-1	.
CASSGQLYNSPLHF	TRBJ1-6	TRBV2	.
CASSWGTGTGTLWGYTF	TRBJ1-2	TRBV5-5	.
CASSGGVPNGYTF	TRBJ1-2	TRBV25-1	.
CASSLNSGSPYNEQFF	TRBJ2-1	TRBV5-1	.
CASSESGWKAPQHF	TRBJ1-5	TRBV6-1	.
CASSLGWQETQYF	TRBJ2-5	TRBV5-1	.
CASTLLTENEKLFF	TRBJ1-4	TRBV6-6	.
CASSLAGGGETQYF	TRBJ2-5	TRBV7-9	.
CASGSQGARGYTF	TRBJ1-2	TRBV12-5	.
CASSLYYTEHQETQYF	TRBJ2-5	TRBV18	.
CASSLKNRGGEQFF	TRBJ2-1	TRBV6-5	.
CASSISGRRYEQYF	TRBJ2-7	TRBV27	.
CASSGETGLYGYTF	TRBJ1-2	TRBV9	once
CASSQQPGAGYTF	TRBJ1-2	TRBV7-3	.
CASSRKGITPEAFF	TRBJ1-1	TRBV18	.
CASTLAGGETQYF	TRBJ2-5	TRBV10-2	.
CASSLVAEVHNEQFF	TRBJ2-1	TRBV28	.
CASSLDFTGGTDYGYTF	TRBJ1-2	TRBV7-9	medium-sized
CASSPHRQKGEYQPQHF	TRBJ1-5	TRBV28	.
CAISESGSYEQYF	TRBJ2-7	TRBV10-3	.
CASSFSVVGVYEQYF	TRBJ2-7	TRBV6-5	.
CASSQGGGENTEAFF	TRBJ1-1	TRBV14	.
CASSLGTSNQPQHF	TRBJ1-5	TRBV7-6	few
CASSPPSGSGGTEAFF	TRBJ1-1	TRBV18	.
CAIDSGNEQYF	TRBJ2-7	TRBV10-3	.
CSVEAPTSNEQFF	TRBJ2-1	TRBV29-1	.